This T cell receptor (beta chain) came from a study of blood T cell repertoires in COVID-19 (dated by TCRdb to about 2020). Turning to the overall study: Samples from collaborators originated in the United States, Italy and Spain and spanned both the acute and convalescent phases of COVID-19. The material from the prospective study consisted of cDNA or gDNA derived from T cells, B-cell-depleted T cells, or PBMCs. Deeply sampled blood TCRbeta repertoires from subjects exposed to, actively infected with, or recovered from COVID-19 were included in the dataset. The repertoires were made available in a free public database intended to serve as a resource for research on the immune response to SARS-CoV-2. The samples were drawn from the first 160 participants of the ongoing ImmuneRACE study and from 1,254 subjects provided by 6 global collaborators. The sample metadata nearly always contained a de-identified subject ID, COVID-19 status, age in years and sex. Where available, HLA class I and class II types were obtained from metadata supplied by the sample provider rather than from assay-based typing.

Regarding this clone: What this receptor recognizes is not known. No base-level quality is on record; no much larger clone is a single base apart.

TCRbeta CDR3 regions were amplified from genomic DNA using the immunoSEQ Assay, a bias-controlled multiplex PCR. The paper's data handling went like this. The number of nucleated cells in each sample was estimated by amplification of reference gene primers within the assay. Sequence reads were collapsed and filtered to measure the absolute abundance of every unique TCRbeta CDR3 rearrangement. For each sample, productive Simpson clonality was calculated as the square root of Simpson's diversity index over productive rearrangements. Drawn from immuneACCESS, this table holds only the in-frame rearrangements with V and J called that TCRdb kept. Clones are partly lost; checked studies trace under half to an unresolved V gene and leave the rest unexplained. V and J calls and clone size follow that table, whereas D and trimming were derived from the DNA. This sample gives hundreds of thousands of clones in total; roughly 90% of them show up just once. 2% to 2.5% of the sample rests with the top ten.

The CDR3 goes from the cysteine to the phenylalanine over 16 residues. Only the CDR3 region is kept as DNA, spanning 48 bases read in frame from base 1. In the germline V gene, CDR1 corresponds to SGHRS and CDR2 to YFSETQ. The V and J ends are trimmed by 2 bases and 4 bases, leaving 18 bases between them. Enrolling through a virtual design, the prospective study's participants ranged in age from roughly 18 to 95 years and lived across approximately 25 United States geographic areas. In the prospective study, participants were assigned to cohorts based on the clinical history participants reported in a screening survey and a study questionnaire. Each participant in the prospective study had whole blood, serum and a nasopharyngeal or oropharyngeal swab collected by mobile phlebotomists. Prospective study participants could optionally give additional blood draws and questionnaires over an approximately 2-month period. Prospective study blood samples were shipped either frozen or at room temperature before DNA extraction.

Summary of the overall study and its limitations: Clinical and demographic metadata were provided uncurated, with the amount varying by source and participant.

What was sequenced was PBMCs or T cells enriched from blood (not recorded which). The chain uses TRBV5-1 and TRBJ1-1, with a tentative D gene TRBD1 over 5 matching bases. The sequence was obtained from a middle-aged woman with acute COVID-19. The CDR3 region: CASSFGPAGRGTEAFF. The DNA is TGCGCCAGCAGCTTTGGGCCGGCAGGGCGAGGCACTGAAGCTTTCTTT.